Listed below are T cell receptor beta chains from one sample, sequenced in a study of beta chain features in type 1 diabetes. The protocol was immunoSEQ multiplex PCR, while the TCRdb copy is restricted to in-frame clones and leaves out a portion. Of under 300,000 clones listed, roughly 17% are singletons. Sequenced input: naive CD4+ T cells from blood. All receptors come from a man younger than 40 with type 1 diabetes. The CDR3 runs from the conserved cysteine through the conserved F or W. A D gene is named only where the DNA matches it firmly. Size is omitted from some rows. Given values are once, few, many or a class for expanded clones.

CDR3aa	CDR3nt	abundance	d_gene	v_gene	j_gene
CASAGTVNQPQHF	TGTGCCAGCGCTGGGACAGTAAATCAGCCCCAGCATTTT	few	TRBD1	TRBV27	TRBJ1-5
CSARTGGSYEQYF	TGCAGCGCCCGGACAGGGGGTTCCTACGAGCAGTACTTC	few	TRBD1	TRBV29-1	TRBJ2-7
CASSLRGLQETQYF	TGTGCCAGCAGCCTCCGGGGACTACAAGAGACCCAGTACTTC	-	TRBD2	TRBV14	TRBJ2-5
CASSQEGQGSQPQHF	TGTGCCAGCAGCCAAGAGGGACAGGGAAGTCAGCCCCAGCATTTT	-	TRBD1	TRBV4-2	TRBJ1-5
CASSRDTFNYGYTF	TGTGCCAGCAGCCGGGACACCTTTAACTATGGCTACACCTTC	-	-	TRBV2	TRBJ1-2
CSVRGTGGRETQYF	TGCAGCGTCCGTGGGACAGGGGGCCGGGAGACCCAGTACTTC	few	TRBD1	TRBV29-1	TRBJ2-5
CASRIAQVGQETQYF	TGTGCCAGCAGGATTGCCCAGGTCGGCCAAGAGACCCAGTACTTC	few	-	TRBV28	TRBJ2-5
CSVGQVLGANVLTF	TGCAGCGTCGGACAGGTGCTTGGGGCCAACGTCCTGACTTTC	few	TRBD1	TRBV29-1	TRBJ2-6
CASSVRTIGSGYTF	TGTGCCAGCAGCGTAAGGACCATCGGGAGTGGCTACACCTTC	few	-	TRBV9	TRBJ1-2
CASSPWESNTEAFF	TGCGCCAGCAGTCCTTGGGAGTCGAACACTGAAGCTTTCTTT	few	-	TRBV4-1	TRBJ1-1
CASSQFATGPWAGETQYF	TGCGCCAGCAGTCAATTCGCAACAGGGCCATGGGCAGGAGAGACCCAGTACTTC	-	-	TRBV23-1	TRBJ2-5
CASGWSTEYNEQFF	TGTGCTAGTGGTTGGTCGACGGAATACAATGAGCAGTTCTTC	few	-	TRBV12-5	TRBJ2-1
CASSYSFVIGTDTQYF	TGTGCCAGCAGTTACTCGTTCGTGATCGGCACAGATACGCAGTATTTT	-	-	TRBV6-6	TRBJ2-3
CASSSYRGRAYNEQFF	TGTGCCAGCAGCTCCTACAGGGGCCGAGCGTACAATGAGCAGTTCTTC	-	TRBD1	TRBV7-8	TRBJ2-1
CASSEDGQSTDTQYF	TGCGCCAGCAGCGAAGATGGACAAAGCACAGATACGCAGTATTTT	few	-	TRBV5-1	TRBJ2-3
CASSIEVSLEAFF	TGTGCCAGTAGTATAGAAGTCAGCCTTGAAGCTTTCTTT	few	-	TRBV19	TRBJ1-1
CASSRTSGATDTQYF	TGTGCCAGCAGCCGGACTAGCGGGGCCACAGATACGCAGTATTTT	-	TRBD2	TRBV6-1	TRBJ2-3
CSLDRGRTGELFF	TGCAGCCTGGACAGGGGGCGGACCGGGGAGCTGTTTTTT	-	TRBD1	TRBV29-1	TRBJ2-2
CSVEERRRNEQYF	TGCAGCGTTGAAGAGAGGAGAAGGAACGAGCAGTACTTC	few	-	TRBV29-1	TRBJ2-7
CASSLAQRGASGYTF	TGTGCCAGCAGCTTAGCGCAAAGAGGGGCGAGCGGCTACACCTTC	few	-	TRBV7-2	TRBJ1-2
CASSPLRTSGRETQYF	TGTGCCAGCAGTCCCCTACGGACTAGCGGGAGAGAGACCCAGTACTTC	-	TRBD2	TRBV27	TRBJ2-5
CASSLGSLSYEQYF	TGTGCCAGCAGCTTAGGCTCCCTATCCTACGAGCAGTACTTC	few	-	TRBV7-2	TRBJ2-7
CASSQSDRDSQPQHF	TGTGCCAGCAGCCAATCAGACAGGGATTCACAGCCCCAGCATTTT	-	TRBD1	TRBV4-2	TRBJ1-5
CASSLAEHHIQYF	TGTGCCAGCAGCTTAGCCGAGCATCACATTCAGTACTTC	few	-	TRBV7-8	TRBJ2-4
CASSYGRGRETQYF	TGTGCCAGCAGTTACGGCAGGGGGCGAGAGACCCAGTACTTC	-	TRBD1	TRBV6-6	TRBJ2-5
CSVSGLYTEAFF	TGCAGCGTGAGCGGTTTGTACACTGAAGCTTTCTTT	few	-	TRBV29-1	TRBJ1-1
CASSPGGQGEAFF	TGTGCCAGCTCACCCGGGGGGCAAGGTGAAGCTTTCTTT	-	-	TRBV25-1	TRBJ1-1